A single T cell receptor (beta chain) is shown here with its context. This specimen comes from a study of patients and donors after allogeneic stem cell transplantation. TCRdb analysed the RT-PCR reads with MiXCR anew, one entry per CDR3 protein. The sample lists some 230,000 distinct CDR3 sequences; 14% were seen once. The clonotype originates from a human donor who was either an allogeneic HSCT recipient or a stem cell or donor lymphocyte infusion donor (not recorded which). It is not recorded whose cells these are; they may come from a transplant donor. Input material: blood, either unsorted or a sorted T cell fraction (not recorded which).

The CDR3 spells CASKRGVWNTEAFF. Here the CDR3 DNA reads TGCGCCAGCAAAAGGGGGGTATGGAACACTGAAGCTTTCTTT. The chain recombines TRBV4-3 with TRBJ1-1, with a weak D call TRBD1 (6 bases). There are 14 residues in the CDR3. Trimming took 7 bases from V and 1 from J, leaving 13 bases between them. CDR1 is LGHNA and CDR2 is YSLEER in the germline V gene.